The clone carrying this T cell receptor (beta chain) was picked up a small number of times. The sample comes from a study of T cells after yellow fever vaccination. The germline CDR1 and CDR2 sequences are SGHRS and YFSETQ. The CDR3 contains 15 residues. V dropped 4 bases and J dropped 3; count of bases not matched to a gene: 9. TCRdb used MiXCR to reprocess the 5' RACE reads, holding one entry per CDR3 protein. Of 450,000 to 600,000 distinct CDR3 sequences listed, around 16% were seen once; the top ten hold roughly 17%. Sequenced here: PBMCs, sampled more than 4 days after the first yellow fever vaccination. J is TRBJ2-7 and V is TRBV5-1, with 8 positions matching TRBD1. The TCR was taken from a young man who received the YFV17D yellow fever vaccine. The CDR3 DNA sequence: TGCGCCAGCAGCGGGACAGGTCCTCCTTTCTACGAGCAGTACTTC. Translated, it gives CASSGTGPPFYEQYF.